Presented here are 4 T cell receptor beta chains from one specimen sequenced in a study of blood T cells in healthy people across ages (dated by TCRdb to the mid-2010s). The protocol used for the library was 5' RACE. Data came from an Illumina HiSeq 2500. The second PCR ran for about 7 to 11 cycles and used a J-beta primer mix along with a sample-barcoded 5' primer. The public reads were reprocessed in TCRdb via fastp at Q25 and MiXCR, keeping in-frame beta chains. Duplicate CDR3 protein sequences are folded into a single record with the most common DNA and genes. The sample data list under 1,000,000 distinct CDR3 sequences, and more than 35% of these were observed just once. The ten largest clones capture 15% to 20% of the sample. The specimen sequenced was blood. These TCRs come from an elderly man in good health.

This clonotype turned up a few times. The gene calls are TRBV9 and TRBJ1-2, with TRBD1 as a possible D gene (5 bases). V lost 3 bases and J 4 bases, leaving 13 bases between the germline ends. From germline, CDR1 is SGDLS and CDR2 YYNGEE. CDR3 length equals 14 residues. The CDR3 DNA is TGTGCCAGCAGCGCCCTGGGGGGGACCTATGGCTACACCTTC. Translating it yields CASSALGGTYGYTF.

The chain has TRBV21-1 and TRBJ2-7; the D call of TRBD1 is as the table states it, not checked on the DNA. TRBV21-1 is deemed a pseudogene. The length of the CDR3 is 17 residues. In DNA form, the CDR3 reads TGTGCCAGCAGCTCTCGGGACAGGTCCCTTCCCTCCTACGAGCAGTACTTC. It codes for CASSSRDRSLPSYEQYF.

The chain uses TRBV20-1 and TRBJ2-5; TRBD1 matches 8 bases. The CDR3 is 17 amino acids. The junction had 23 bases not matched to a gene; V was cut back by 3 bases and J by 11 bases. The V gene's germline CDR1 is DFQATT and CDR2 SNEGSKA (reference sequence). As DNA, the CDR3 is TGCAGTGCTAGTCCCAATTTACCAGGGGGCGTAGCGGATGAGCAGTACTTC. This sequence encodes CSASPNLPGGVADEQYF.

The V call is TRBV9, the J call TRBJ2-7, with D perhaps TRBD2 (6 bases). Germline V lookup: CDR1 SGDLS, CDR2 YYNGEE. V shed 4 bases and J shed 2 bases, with 13 bases lying between them. This CDR3 has 14 residues. The CDR3 loop is CASSRGGGTYEQYF. In DNA, the CDR3 is TGTGCCAGCAGCCGTGGGGGAGGCACCTACGAGCAGTACTTC.